This entry features one T cell receptor beta chain sequence. These data originate in a study of blood T cell repertoires in COVID-19. In the study overall: Sample material is recorded as cDNA or gDNA derived from T cells, B-cell-depleted T cells, or PBMCs.

As originally analysed: Using reference gene primer amplification, nucleated cell counts were estimated. Repertoires were generated with immunoSEQ multiplex PCR, while TCRdb's copy carries only in-frame clones and drops some. D and trimming were read from the DNA, whereas the V and J calls and clone size are those reported in that table. The repertoire holds 210,000 or so clones, 87% seen once, with roughly 10% in the top ten. Categorization into cohorts depended on clinical history that participants reported. V lost 2 bases and J 9 bases, leaving 11 bases between the germline ends. Germline V lookup: CDR1 MNHEY, CDR2 SVGAGI. CDR3 length: 14 amino acids.

Sequencing was carried out using PBMCs or T cells enriched from blood (not recorded which). This clonotype was sampled from a man aged 25-40 years who had recovered from COVID-19. The V and J genes are TRBV6-5 and TRBJ1-6; D remains ambiguous. This chain's CDR3 is CASSYGGIGSPLHF. In nucleotides, the CDR3 is TGTGCCAGCAGTTACGGAGGGATCGGTTCACCCCTCCACTTT.